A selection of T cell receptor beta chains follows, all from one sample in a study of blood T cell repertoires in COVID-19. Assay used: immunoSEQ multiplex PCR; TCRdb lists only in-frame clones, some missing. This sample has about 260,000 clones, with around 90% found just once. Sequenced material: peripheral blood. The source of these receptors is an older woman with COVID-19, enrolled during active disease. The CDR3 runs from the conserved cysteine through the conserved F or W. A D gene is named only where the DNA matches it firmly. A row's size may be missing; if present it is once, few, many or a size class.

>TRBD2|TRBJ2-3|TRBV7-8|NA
CASSLITSGGTDTQYF
TGTGCCAGCAGCTTAATTACTAGCGGGGGCACAGATACGCAGTATTTT
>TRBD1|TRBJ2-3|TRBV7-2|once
CASSPDRVHTTQYF
TGTGCCAGCAGCCCCGACAGGGTTCACACTACGCAGTATTTT
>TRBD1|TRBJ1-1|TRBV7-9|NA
CASSSTGGTNTEAFF
TGTGCCAGCAGCTCGACAGGGGGCACGAACACTGAAGCTTTCTTT
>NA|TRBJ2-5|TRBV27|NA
CASSPLDFQETQYF
TGTGCCAGCAGTCCCCTGGACTTTCAAGAGACCCAGTACTTC
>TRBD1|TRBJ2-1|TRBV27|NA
CASSLYRGPYNEQFF
TGTGCCAGCAGTTTATACAGGGGCCCCTACAATGAGCAGTTCTTC
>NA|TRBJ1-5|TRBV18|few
CASSPPGGPGNQPQHF
TGTGCCAGCTCACCACCAGGGGGTCCGGGCAATCAGCCCCAGCATTTT
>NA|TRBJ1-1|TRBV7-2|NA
CASSARIQGVGMNTEAFF
TGTGCCAGCAGCGCCCGAATACAGGGAGTAGGGATGAACACTGAAGCTTTCTTT
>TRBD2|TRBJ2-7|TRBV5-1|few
CASSLAAGLLGEQYF
TGCGCCAGCAGCTTGGCAGCGGGATTGTTGGGTGAGCAGTACTTC
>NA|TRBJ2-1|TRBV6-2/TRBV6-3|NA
CASSMTVYNEQFF
TGTGCCAGCAGTATGACAGTCTACAATGAGCAGTTCTTC
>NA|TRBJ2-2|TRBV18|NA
CASSPESARAGELFF
TGTGCCAGCTCCCCAGAGAGTGCGCGGGCCGGGGAGCTGTTTTTT
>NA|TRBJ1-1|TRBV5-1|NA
CASSRLAGDMTEAFF
TGCGCCAGCAGCCGCCTGGCGGGGGATATGACTGAAGCTTTCTTT
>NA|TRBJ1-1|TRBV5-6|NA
CASSSAGDRRWAFF
TGTGCCAGCAGCTCGGCGGGGGACCGAAGGTGGGCTTTCTTT
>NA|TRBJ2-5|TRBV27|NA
CASSLSREKRETQYF
TGTGCCAGCAGTTTGTCCCGGGAGAAACGCGAGACCCAGTACTTC
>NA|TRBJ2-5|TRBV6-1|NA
CASKGGETQYF
TGTGCCAGCAAAGGAGGCGAGACCCAGTACTTC
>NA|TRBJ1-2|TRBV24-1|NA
CATSDPRGNYGYTF
TGTGCCACCAGTGATCCACGGGGGAACTATGGCTACACCTTC
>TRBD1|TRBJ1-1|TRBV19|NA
CASSARDRGINTEAFF
TGTGCCAGTAGTGCCCGGGACAGGGGGATTAACACTGAAGCTTTCTTT
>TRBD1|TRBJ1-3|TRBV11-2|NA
CASSLETGAPSLSGNTIYF
TGTGCCAGCAGCTTAGAGACAGGGGCCCCCTCGCTCTCTGGAAACACCATATATTTT
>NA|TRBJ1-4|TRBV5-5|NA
CASSLSGVNEKLFF
TGTGCCAGCAGCTTGTCAGGGGTTAATGAAAAACTGTTTTTT
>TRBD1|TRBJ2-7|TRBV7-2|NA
CASSTKTGGRVEQYF
TGTGCCAGCAGCACCAAGACAGGGGGCAGAGTCGAGCAGTACTTC
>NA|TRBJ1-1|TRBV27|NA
CASSSGRGRLFF
TGTGCCAGCAGTTCTGGCAGGGGCCGCCTTTTCTTT
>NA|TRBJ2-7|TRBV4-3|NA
CASSQEFLYEQYF
TGCGCCAGCAGCCAAGAGTTCCTTTACGAGCAGTACTTC
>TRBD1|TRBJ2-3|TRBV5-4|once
CASSFDRGPTDTQYF
TGTGCCAGCAGCTTCGACAGGGGACCCACAGATACGCAGTATTTT
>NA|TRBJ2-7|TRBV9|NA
CASSPSGQGLAEQYF
TGTGCCAGCAGCCCCTCCGGGCAGGGGCTAGCCGAGCAGTACTTC
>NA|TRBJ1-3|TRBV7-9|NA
CASSARPLIQDQSNTIYF
TGTGCCAGCAGCGCCCGACCTCTAATACAGGACCAGTCAAACACCATATATTTT